This T cell receptor beta chain was sequenced for a study of human T cells and chemical hapten exposure. Germline CDR1 is SQVTM and CDR2 is ANQGSEA. V lost 8 bases, J lost 5 bases, and 19 bases lay in between. CDR3 length: 14 residues. Time point meaning: patch test 2, 6 weeks after DPC sensitization. The treatment denotes: therapeutic diphenylcyclopropenone sensitization with weekly scalp DPC. TCRdb re-called the RACE reads with MiXCR, one entry per CDR3 protein. In the table there are tens of thousands of distinct CDR3 sequences, approximately 11% of which are singletons. There are a few counts of this clonotype.

The sample consisted of whole blood, taken in connection with sensitization to the hapten diphenylcyclopropenone (DPC). The V gene is TRBV29-1, the J gene TRBJ2-1; weak D call: TRBD1 (5 bases). This TCR was recovered from a man aged 35 to 55 with alopecia areata. Some clones in this sample may be carry-over from other donors' samples. The CDR3 nucleotides are TGCAGCTTTCGAGGACACGGAGAAAACAATGAGCAGTTCTTC. Encoded protein: CSFRGHGENNEQFF.